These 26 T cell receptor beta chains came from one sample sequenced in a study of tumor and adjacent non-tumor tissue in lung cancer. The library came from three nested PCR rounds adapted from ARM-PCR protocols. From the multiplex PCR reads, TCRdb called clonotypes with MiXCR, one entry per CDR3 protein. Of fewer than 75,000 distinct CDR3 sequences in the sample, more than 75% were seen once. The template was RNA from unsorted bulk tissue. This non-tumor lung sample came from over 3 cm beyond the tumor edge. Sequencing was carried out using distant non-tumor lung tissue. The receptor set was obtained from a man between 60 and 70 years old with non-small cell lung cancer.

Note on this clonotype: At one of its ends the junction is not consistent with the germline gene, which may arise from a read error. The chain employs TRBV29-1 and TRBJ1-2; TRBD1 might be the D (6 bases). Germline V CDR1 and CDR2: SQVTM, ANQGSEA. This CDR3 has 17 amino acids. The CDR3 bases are TGTAGCGTTGAAGAACACAAAGACAGGACCTCTAACTATGGCTACACCTTC. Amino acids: CSVEEHKDRTSNYGYTF. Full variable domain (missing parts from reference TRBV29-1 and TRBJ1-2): SAVISQKPSRDICQRGTSLTIQCQVDSQVTMMFWYRQQPGQSLTLIATANQGSEATYESGFVIDKFPISRPNLTFSTLTVSNMSPEDSSIYLCSVEEHKDRTSNYGYTFGSGTRLTVV.

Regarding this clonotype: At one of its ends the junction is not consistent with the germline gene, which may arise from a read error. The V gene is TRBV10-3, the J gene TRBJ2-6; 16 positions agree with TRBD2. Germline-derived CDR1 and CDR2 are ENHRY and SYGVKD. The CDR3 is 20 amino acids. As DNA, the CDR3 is TGTGCCATCAGTGAACATGGGACTAGCGGGAGGGACTCTGTGGCCAACGTCCTGAGTTTT. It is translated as CAISEHGTSGRDSVANVLSF.

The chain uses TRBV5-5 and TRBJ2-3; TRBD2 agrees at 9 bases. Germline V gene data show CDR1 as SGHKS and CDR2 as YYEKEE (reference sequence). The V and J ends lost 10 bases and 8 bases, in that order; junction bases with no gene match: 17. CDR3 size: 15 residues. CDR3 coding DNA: TGTGCCTGCGGCCTGGGACTAGCCCTCCTTGGTACGCAGTATTTT. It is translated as CACGLGLALLGTQYF.

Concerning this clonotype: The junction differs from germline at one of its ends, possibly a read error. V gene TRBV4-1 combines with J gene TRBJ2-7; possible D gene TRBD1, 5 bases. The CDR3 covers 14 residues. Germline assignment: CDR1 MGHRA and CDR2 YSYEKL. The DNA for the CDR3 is TGCGCCAGCAGCCAAGTATACAGGTTCCCTGAGCAGTATTTC. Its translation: CASSQVYRFPEQYF.

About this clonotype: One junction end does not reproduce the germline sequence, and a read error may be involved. The CDR3 is CSVVLNTEALF. In DNA form, the CDR3 reads TGCAGCGTGGTCTTAAACACTGAAGCTCTCTTT. This chain links TRBV29-1 with TRBJ1-1, with D uncertain. There are 11 residues in the CDR3. CDR1 is SQVTM, CDR2 ANQGSEA, per germline.

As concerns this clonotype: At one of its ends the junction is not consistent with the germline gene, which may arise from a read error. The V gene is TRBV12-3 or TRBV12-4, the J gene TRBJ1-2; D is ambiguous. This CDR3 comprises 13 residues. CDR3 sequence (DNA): TGTGCCAGCAATTTAGGCTACGGCAAAGATATTATCTTC. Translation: CASNLGYGKDIIF.

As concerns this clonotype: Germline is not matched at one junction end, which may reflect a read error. The CDR3 bases are TGTGCCAGCAGCTCCATGAGGGCCTCCTACGGGCAGTACTTC. Amino acid sequence: CASSSMRASYGQYF. The V and J genes are TRBV7-9 and TRBJ2-7; possible D gene TRBD2, 5 bases. This CDR3 spans 14 amino acids. CDR1 is SEHNR and CDR2 is FQNEAQ in the germline V gene (reference sequence).

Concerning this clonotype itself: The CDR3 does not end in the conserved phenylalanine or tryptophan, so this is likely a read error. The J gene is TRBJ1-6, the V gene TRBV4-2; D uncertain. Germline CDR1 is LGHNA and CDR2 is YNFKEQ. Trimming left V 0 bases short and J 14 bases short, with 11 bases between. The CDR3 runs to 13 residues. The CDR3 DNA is TGTGCCAGCAGCCAAGAGGGTGCGTCATCCCTCCACCTT. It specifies CASSQEGASSLHL.

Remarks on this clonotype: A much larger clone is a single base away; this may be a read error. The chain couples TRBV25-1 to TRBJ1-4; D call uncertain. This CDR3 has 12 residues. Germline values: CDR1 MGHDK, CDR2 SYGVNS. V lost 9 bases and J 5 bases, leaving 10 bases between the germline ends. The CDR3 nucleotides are TGTGCCAGTCAGGCGGGAAATGAAAAACTGTTTTTT. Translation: CASQAGNEKLFF.

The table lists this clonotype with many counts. Here the CDR3 reads CSVVLTADTQYF. The CDR3, as DNA: TGCAGCGTTGTTTTGACAGCAGATACGCAGTATTTT. The chain couples TRBV29-1 to TRBJ2-3; D might be TRBD1 (5 bases). The germline V gene has CDR1 SQVTM and CDR2 ANQGSEA. The CDR3 covers 12 residues. Trimming cost V 4 bases and J 4 bases, with 9 bases left between them.

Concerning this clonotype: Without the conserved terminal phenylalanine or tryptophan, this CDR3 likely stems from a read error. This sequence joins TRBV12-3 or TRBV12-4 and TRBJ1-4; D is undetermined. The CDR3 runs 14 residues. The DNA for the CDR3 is TGTGCAAGCAGTTTCGGGCGGGTCAATGAAAAACTGTTTTAT. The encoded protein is CASSFGRVNEKLFY.

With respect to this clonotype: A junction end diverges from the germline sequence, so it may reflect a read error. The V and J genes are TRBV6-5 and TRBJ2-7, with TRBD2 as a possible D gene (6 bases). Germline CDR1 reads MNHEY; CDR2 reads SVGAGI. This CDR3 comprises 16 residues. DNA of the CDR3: TGTGCCAGCAGCCTAGACGGTGGCGGGAACTCCTACGATCAGTACTTC. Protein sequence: CASSLDGGGNSYDQYF.

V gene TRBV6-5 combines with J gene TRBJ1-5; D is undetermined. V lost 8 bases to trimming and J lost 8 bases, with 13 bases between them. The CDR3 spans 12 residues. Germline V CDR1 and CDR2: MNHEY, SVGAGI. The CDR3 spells CASGSGNEPQHF. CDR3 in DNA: TGTGCCAGCGGATCGGGGAATGAGCCCCAGCATTTT.

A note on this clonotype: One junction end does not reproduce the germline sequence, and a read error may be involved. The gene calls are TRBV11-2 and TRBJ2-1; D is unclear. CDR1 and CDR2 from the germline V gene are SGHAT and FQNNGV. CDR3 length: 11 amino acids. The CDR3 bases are TGTGCCAGAAGCTTGTACAATGAGCGGTTCTTC. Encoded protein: CARSLYNERFF. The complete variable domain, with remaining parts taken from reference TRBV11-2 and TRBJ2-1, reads EAGVAQSPRYKIIEKRQSVAFWCNPISGHATLYWYQQILGQGPKLLIQFQNNGVVDDSQLPKDRFSAERLKGVDSTLKIQPAKLEDSAVYLCARSLYNERFFGPGTRLTVL.

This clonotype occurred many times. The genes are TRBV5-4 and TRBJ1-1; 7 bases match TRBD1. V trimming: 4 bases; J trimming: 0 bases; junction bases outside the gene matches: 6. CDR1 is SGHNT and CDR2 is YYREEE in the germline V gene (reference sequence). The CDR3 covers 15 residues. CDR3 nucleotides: TGTGCCAGCAGCCGACAGGGACAGATGAACACTGAAGCTTTCTTT. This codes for CASSRQGQMNTEAFF.

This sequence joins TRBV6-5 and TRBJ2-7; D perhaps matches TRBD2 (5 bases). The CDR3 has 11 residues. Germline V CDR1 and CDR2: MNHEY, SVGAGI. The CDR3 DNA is TGTGCTAGCGCTTCGGTCCACGAGCAGTACTTC. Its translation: CASASVHEQYF.

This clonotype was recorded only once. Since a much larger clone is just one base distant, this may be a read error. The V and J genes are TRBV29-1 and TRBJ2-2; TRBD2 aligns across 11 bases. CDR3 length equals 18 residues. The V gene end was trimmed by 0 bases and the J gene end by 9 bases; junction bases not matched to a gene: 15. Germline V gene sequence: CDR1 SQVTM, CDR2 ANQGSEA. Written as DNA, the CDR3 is TGCAGCGTTGAAGATGAAGGAACTAGCGGGAGTTTTCCCAGGGAGCTGTTTTTT. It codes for CSVEDEGTSGSFPRELFF.

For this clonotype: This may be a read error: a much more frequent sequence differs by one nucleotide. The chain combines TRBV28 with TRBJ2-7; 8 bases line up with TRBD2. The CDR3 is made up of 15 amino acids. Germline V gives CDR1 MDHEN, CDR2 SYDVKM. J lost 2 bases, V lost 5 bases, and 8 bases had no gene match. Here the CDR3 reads CASSRTSGGAYEQYF. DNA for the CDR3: TGTGCCAGCAGTCGAACTAGCGGAGGGGCCTACGAGCAGTACTTC.

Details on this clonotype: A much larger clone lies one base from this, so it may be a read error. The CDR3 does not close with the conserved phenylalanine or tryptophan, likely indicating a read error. The CDR3 DNA follows: TGTGCCAGCGCCTTGGGAAGCACCTACGAGCAGTACTTG. Its translation: CASALGSTYEQYL. This rearrangement joins TRBV11-2 to TRBJ2-7; D unresolved. Trimming pared 8 bases from V and 2 bases from J, leaving 13 bases between. Germline lookup yields CDR1 SGHAT and CDR2 FQNNGV. This CDR3 has 13 residues.

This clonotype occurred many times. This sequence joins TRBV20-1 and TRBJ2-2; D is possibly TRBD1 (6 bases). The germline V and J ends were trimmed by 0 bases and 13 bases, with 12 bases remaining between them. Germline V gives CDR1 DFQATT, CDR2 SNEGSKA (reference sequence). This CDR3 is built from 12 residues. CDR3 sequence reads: CSARDKGERLFF. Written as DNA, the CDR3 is TGCAGTGCTAGAGATAAGGGGGAAAGGCTGTTTTTT.

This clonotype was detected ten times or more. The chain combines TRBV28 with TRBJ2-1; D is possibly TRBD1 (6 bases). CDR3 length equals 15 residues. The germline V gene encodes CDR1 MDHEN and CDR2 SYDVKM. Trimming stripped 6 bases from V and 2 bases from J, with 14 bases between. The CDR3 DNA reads TGTGCCAGCAGCCAAAAGACAGGAGCCTACAATGAGCAGTTCTTC. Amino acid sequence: CASSQKTGAYNEQFF.

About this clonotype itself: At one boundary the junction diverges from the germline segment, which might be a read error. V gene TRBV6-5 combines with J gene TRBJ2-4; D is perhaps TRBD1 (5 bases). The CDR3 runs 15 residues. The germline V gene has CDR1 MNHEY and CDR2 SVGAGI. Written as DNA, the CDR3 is TGTGTCAGCAGTTACAGGCTAGAGGTCAAAAACATTCAGTACTTC. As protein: CVSSYRLEVKNIQYF.

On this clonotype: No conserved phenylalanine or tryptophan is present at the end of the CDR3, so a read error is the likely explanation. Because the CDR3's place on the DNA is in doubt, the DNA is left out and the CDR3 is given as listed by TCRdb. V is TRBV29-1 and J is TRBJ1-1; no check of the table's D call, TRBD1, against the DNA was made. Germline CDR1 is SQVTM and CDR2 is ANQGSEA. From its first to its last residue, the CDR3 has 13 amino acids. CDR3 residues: CSASAGGETEVFS.

CDR3 nucleotide sequence: TGTGCCAGCAACCCGGAACTAGCGCAAGAGACCCAGTACTTC. Residues: CASNPELAQETQYF. The chain is built from TRBV11-2 and TRBJ2-5; 7 bases align to TRBD2. The V segment lost 7 bases and the J segment 2 bases; nucleotides outside the gene matches: 7. Germline V gene lookup returns CDR1 SGHAT and CDR2 FQNNGV. The CDR3 has 14 amino acids.

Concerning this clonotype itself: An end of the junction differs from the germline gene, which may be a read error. CDR3 in DNA: TGTGCCAGCAGCCTGACCCCGACGACCATCGGCTGCACCTTC. Translated: CASSLTPTTIGCTF. The gene calls are TRBV7-8 and TRBJ1-2; D is ambiguous. Germline CDR1 reads SGHVS; CDR2 reads FQNEAQ. This CDR3 has 14 residues.

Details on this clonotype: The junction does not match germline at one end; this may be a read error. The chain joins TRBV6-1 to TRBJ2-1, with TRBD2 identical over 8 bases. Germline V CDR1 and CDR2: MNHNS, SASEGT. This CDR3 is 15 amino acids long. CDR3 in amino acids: CSSSEVPGLGYEQFF. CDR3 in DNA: TGTTCCAGCAGTGAGGTCCCGGGACTAGGGTATGAGCAGTTCTTC.